The clone carrying this T cell receptor beta chain turned up a few times. The sample is drawn from a study of early T cells in non-severe SARS-CoV-2 infection. Study information: The authors sequenced bulk RNA from unsorted whole blood, leaving chains unpaired.

The CDR3 sequence is 15 residues long. The V gene lost 4 bases and the J gene lost 0 bases, with 7 bases spanning the gap. Germline V lookup: CDR1 LNHDA, CDR2 SQIVND (reference sequence). TCRdb fed the 5' RACE reads into MiXCR, producing one record per CDR3 protein. The data contain tens of thousands of distinct CDR3 sequences, under 11% of them singletons. The gene calls are TRBV19 and TRBJ1-6, with no clear D. The material sequenced was whole blood, taken at baseline. This TCR derives from an adult who was a healthcare worker with PCR-confirmed SARS-CoV-2 infection or an uninfected control (not recorded which). The CDR3 protein is CASSTESSYNSPLHF. The CDR3, as DNA: TGTGCCAGTAGTACGGAGAGCTCCTATAATTCACCCCTCCACTTT.